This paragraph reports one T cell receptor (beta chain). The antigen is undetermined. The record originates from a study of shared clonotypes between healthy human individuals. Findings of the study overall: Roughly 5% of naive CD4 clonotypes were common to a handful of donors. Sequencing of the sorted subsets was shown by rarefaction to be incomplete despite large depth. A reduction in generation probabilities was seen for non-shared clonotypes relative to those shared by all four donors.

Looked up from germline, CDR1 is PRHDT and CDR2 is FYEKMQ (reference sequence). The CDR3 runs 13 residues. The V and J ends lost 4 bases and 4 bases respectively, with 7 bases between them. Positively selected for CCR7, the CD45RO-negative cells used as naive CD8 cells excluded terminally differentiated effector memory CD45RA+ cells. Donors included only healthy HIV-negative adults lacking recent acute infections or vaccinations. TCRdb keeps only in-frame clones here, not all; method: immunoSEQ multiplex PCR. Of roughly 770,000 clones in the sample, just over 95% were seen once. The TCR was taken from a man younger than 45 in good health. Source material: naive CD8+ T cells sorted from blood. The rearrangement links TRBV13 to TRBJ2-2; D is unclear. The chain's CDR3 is CASSSEITGELFF. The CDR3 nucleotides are TGTGCCAGCAGCTCAGAGATCACCGGGGAGCTGTTTTTT.